The 31 T cell receptor beta chains below come from one sample, sequenced in a study of CD8+ T cells in alopecia areata. Following extraction, RNA underwent reverse transcription to cDNA, which served as the sequencing template. This table comes from immunoSEQ multiplex PCR, and its TCRdb copy is limited to in-frame clones, with some not included. The data contain hundreds of thousands of clones, more than 55% of them seen just once; the ten biggest clones take up over 1%. Treatment reported: oral pan-JAK inhibitor, 5-10 mg twice daily. The sample was CD4+ T cells sorted from blood, taken at week 44, from a patient treated with tofacitinib. The receptors shown here come from a human donor with alopecia areata.

The rearrangement links TRBV10-3 to TRBJ1-2, with D maybe TRBD1 (5 bases). Germline V CDR1 and CDR2: ENHRY, SYGVKD. This CDR3 spans 15 amino acids. Trimming shortened V by 0 bases and J by 0 bases, and 8 bases separated the two germline ends. CDR3 DNA: TGTGCCATCAGTGAGTCCCCACAGGCTAACTATGGCTACACCTTC. Protein: CAISESPQANYGYTF.

This clone was recorded a few times. This sequence joins TRBV11-2 and TRBJ2-7; 8 positions agree with TRBD1. J lost 6 bases, V lost 5 bases, and 6 bases had no gene match. This CDR3 spans 13 amino acids. Per germline, CDR1 SGHAT and CDR2 FQNNGV. CDR3 nucleotide sequence: TGTGCCAGCAGCCGGACAGGGAACGGCGAGCAGTACTTC. This encodes CASSRTGNGEQYF.

This clone was counted only a few times. The gene calls are TRBV2 and TRBJ1-5; TRBD1 agrees at 8 bases. V trimming: 8 bases; J trimming: 11 bases; junction bases outside the gene matches: 5. Looked up from germline, CDR1 is SNHLY and CDR2 is FYNNEI. This CDR3 has 11 amino acids. CDR3 nucleotides: TGTGCCAGCCCCCGACAGGGGACCCAGCATTTT. It translates to CASPRQGTQHF.

The genes are TRBV5-1 and TRBJ2-2, with D unresolved. V was pared by 0 bases and J by 1 base, with 7 bases between. Germline loops: CDR1 SGHRS, CDR2 YFSETQ. CDR3 length: 15 amino acids. CDR3 nucleotide sequence: TGCGCCAGCAGCTTGGCCCAGGAGAACACCGGGGAGCTGTTTTTT. It translates to CASSLAQENTGELFF.

This chain uses TRBV7-3 with TRBJ1-6, with D possibly being TRBD1 (5 bases). This CDR3 region has 13 residues. V lost 5 bases and J 10 bases, leaving 12 bases between the germline ends. CDR1 and CDR2 from the germline V gene are SGHTA and FQGTGA. The CDR3 loop is CASSPQEGSPLHF. For the CDR3, the DNA is TGTGCCAGCAGCCCCCAGGAGGGGTCACCCCTCCACTTT.

This chain joins TRBV2 and TRBJ1-2, with a tentative D call TRBD1 (5 bases). Germline V gene data show CDR1 as SNHLY and CDR2 as FYNNEI. With 7 bases removed from V and 10 bases from J, the gap between germline ends came to 22 bases. The CDR3 has 14 amino acids. CDR3 in amino acids: CASTRRGGTGDYTF. CDR3 nucleotide sequence: TGTGCCAGCACGCGGCGGGGAGGGACCGGTGACTACACCTTC.

V is TRBV25-1 and J is TRBJ1-4; D is unresolved. Trimming removed 4 bases at V and 4 bases at J, with 1 base between. Per the germline V gene, CDR1 is MGHDK and CDR2 is SYGVNS. The CDR3 runs to 11 residues. CDR3 in DNA: TGTGCCAGCAGTGGTAATGAAAAACTGTTTTTT. This sequence encodes CASSGNEKLFF.

The J gene is TRBJ1-2, the V gene TRBV29-1, with D perhaps matching TRBD1 (5 bases). Trimming took off 6 bases at V and 4 bases at J, with 18 bases between the two ends. The CDR3 covers 14 residues. Germline CDR1 SQVTM, CDR2 ANQGSEA. The CDR3 reads CSVDTVLRGYGYTF. CDR3 DNA: TGCAGCGTGGATACAGTCCTGAGGGGCTATGGCTACACCTTC.

The chain has TRBV29-1 and TRBJ1-1, with D possibly being TRBD1 (5 bases). The germline V gene has CDR1 SQVTM and CDR2 ANQGSEA. CDR3 size: 11 residues. Trimming took 3 bases from V and 6 from J, leaving 8 bases between them. The DNA for the CDR3 is TGCAGCGTTGATTGGGGCGCTGAAGCTTTCTTT. The encoded protein is CSVDWGAEAFF.

The V gene is TRBV7-9, the J gene TRBJ1-1; D remains unclear. V lost 1 base and J 3 bases, leaving 6 bases between the germline ends. The CDR3 contains 13 residues. The germline V gene encodes CDR1 SEHNR and CDR2 FQNEAQ (reference sequence). The CDR3 nucleotides read TGTGCCAGCAGCTTAGAGACGGACACTGAAGCTTTCTTT. Amino acid sequence: CASSLETDTEAFF.

V usage is TRBV4-1 and J usage is TRBJ2-1; 7 nucleotides agree with TRBD2. Per the germline V gene, CDR1 is MGHRA and CDR2 is YSYEKL. Losses at the gene ends were 3 bases for V and 9 bases for J; bases not matched to a gene: 8. This CDR3 has 14 amino acids. CDR3 DNA: TGCGCCAGCAGCCAGCAAGCGGGGTTTGGTGAGCAGTTCTTC. Translation: CASSQQAGFGEQFF.

This clone appeared a few times. The CDR3 sequence: CASSQDRGGGWSGPINEKLFF. The DNA of the CDR3 is TGCGCCAGCAGCCAAGATCGAGGGGGCGGTTGGAGCGGACCCATCAATGAAAAACTGTTTTTT. The chain recombines TRBV4-3 with TRBJ1-4, with 7 bases aligning to TRBD1. The junction had 21 bases not matched to a gene; V was cut back by 0 bases and J by 5 bases. Germline V CDR1 and CDR2: LGHNA, YSLEER. CDR3 length: 21 residues.

A few counts support this clone. The chain employs TRBV5-1 and TRBJ2-3; TRBD2 matches at 10 bases. The CDR3 spans 14 residues. CDR1 and CDR2 (germline): SGHRS, YFSETQ. The V gene end was trimmed by 4 bases and the J gene end by 6 bases; junction bases not matched to a gene: 5. The CDR3 nucleotides are TGCGCCAGCAGCCCGGGACTAGCGAGGGATACGCAGTATTTT. Its protein is CASSPGLARDTQYF.

The V call is TRBV5-1, the J call TRBJ2-3, with TRBD2 identical over 8 bases. Germline V gives CDR1 SGHRS, CDR2 YFSETQ. With V trimmed by 4 bases and J by 5 bases, 9 bases remained unmatched. The CDR3 has 15 residues. The CDR3 loop is CASSRGGGPGDTQYF. In nucleotides, the CDR3 is TGCGCCAGCAGCCGCGGCGGGGGGCCAGGAGATACGCAGTATTTT.

This clone was observed a handful of times. The genes are TRBV5-8 and TRBJ1-1; no clear D. CDR1 is SGHTS, CDR2 YDEGEE, per germline. This CDR3 region has 14 residues. V gave up 0 bases and J gave up 7 bases, with 13 bases separating them. The CDR3 protein is CASSLGEARSEAFF. The DNA of the CDR3 is TGTGCCAGCAGCTTGGGCGAGGCAAGGAGTGAAGCTTTCTTT. Based on the CDR3 plus reference TRBV5-8 and TRBJ1-1, the full variable domain is EAGVTQSPTHLIKTRGQQATLRCSPISGHTSVYWYQQALGLGLQFLLWYDEGEERNRGNFPPRFSGRQFPNYSSELNVNALELEDSALYLCASSLGEARSEAFFGQGTRLTVV.

This clone came up a few times. Other DNA sequences in this specimen translate into the identical CDR3. The rearrangement joins TRBV27 to TRBJ2-7; 8 nucleotides match TRBD1. V lost 2 bases to trimming and J lost 4 bases; unmatched junction nucleotides: 7. Looked up from germline, CDR1 is MNHEY and CDR2 is SMNVEV (reference sequence). The CDR3 runs 15 residues. The CDR3 protein is CASSLGGRGRYEQYF. The DNA for the CDR3 is TGTGCCAGCAGTTTAGGGGGCAGGGGGCGGTACGAGCAGTACTTC.

The chain couples TRBV6-5 to TRBJ2-6, with a possible D match to TRBD2 (5 bases). Germline CDR1 and CDR2: MNHEY and SVGAGI. V lost 2 bases and J 0 bases, leaving 8 bases between the germline ends. The CDR3 has 16 amino acids. CDR3 DNA sequence: TGTGCCAGCAGTTACGATCGGGACTCTGGGGCCAACGTCCTGACTTTC. It codes for CASSYDRDSGANVLTF.

V usage is TRBV10-3 and J usage is TRBJ2-2; 12 nucleotides agree with TRBD1. Germline CDR1 reads ENHRY; CDR2 reads SYGVKD. The CDR3 consists of 15 residues. Unmatched junction bases numbered 8, after V lost 8 bases and J lost 7 bases. The chain's CDR3 is CAICPGQGAVGELFF. Here the CDR3 DNA reads TGTGCCATCTGCCCGGGACAGGGGGCTGTCGGGGAGCTGTTTTTT.

This sequence joins TRBV23-1 and TRBJ1-2; a weak D match, TRBD1 (5 bases). TRBV23-1 counts as an open reading frame of uncertain function. V gave up 4 bases and J gave up 4 bases, with 16 bases separating them. This CDR3 comprises 15 residues. CDR3 protein: CASSPTDPRPYGYTF. The CDR3 DNA reads TGCGCCAGCAGTCCGACAGACCCGCGGCCCTATGGCTACACCTTC.

The chain carries TRBV15 and TRBJ1-5, with TRBD1 as a possible D gene (5 bases). Trimming stripped 1 base from V and 5 bases from J, with 12 bases between. The CDR3 runs 15 residues. Germline V CDR1 and CDR2: LNHNV, YYDKDF (reference sequence). The CDR3 DNA is TGTGCCACCAGCAGAGGACAGACCTCTGATCAGCCCCAGCATTTT. Translation: CATSRGQTSDQPQHF.

The J gene is TRBJ1-1, the V gene TRBV6-5; D is possibly TRBD1 (5 bases). The germline V gene encodes CDR1 MNHEY and CDR2 SVGAGI. CDR3 length equals 15 residues. The germline V and J ends were trimmed by 5 bases and 2 bases, with 15 bases remaining between them. CDR3 DNA: TGTGCCAGCAGTAGACAAAGGGGCCGCAACACTGAAGCTTTCTTT. This sequence encodes CASSRQRGRNTEAFF.

The gene calls are TRBV4-3 and TRBJ2-3; D might be TRBD1 or TRBD2, each matching 5 bases. The CDR3 totals 16 residues. V shed 0 bases and J shed 5 bases, with 15 bases lying between them. Germline V gives CDR1 LGHNA, CDR2 YSLEER. In DNA form, the CDR3 reads TGCGCCAGCAGCCAAGATTCCGGGGCGGCCGGAGATACGCAGTATTTT. Its protein is CASSQDSGAAGDTQYF.

The CDR3 bases are TGTGCCAGCAGCGGCAGGGGAGATCAGCCCCAGCATTTT. It yields the protein CASSGRGDQPQHF. V gene TRBV7-2 combines with J gene TRBJ1-5, with D possibly TRBD1 on 6 matching bases. Germline V gene lookup returns CDR1 SGHTA and CDR2 FQGNSA. Trimming removed 5 bases at V and 5 bases at J, with 10 bases between. The length of the CDR3 is 13 residues.

The rearrangement uses TRBV5-1 and TRBJ2-7; 7 bases are a match to TRBD2. Germline values: CDR1 SGHRS, CDR2 YFSETQ. The length of the CDR3 is 15 residues. The ends lost 3 bases at V and 6 bases at J; junction bases unmatched: 12. The CDR3 here is CASSSARAGDGEQYF. The CDR3 DNA follows: TGCGCCAGCAGCTCGGCACGGGCGGGAGACGGCGAGCAGTACTTC.

The chain carries TRBV11-2 and TRBJ2-3; TRBD2 agrees at 9 bases. Germline values: CDR1 SGHAT, CDR2 FQNNGV. This CDR3 has 15 amino acids. After removal of 5 bases from V and 3 bases from J, the junction contained 6 bases not matched to a gene. CDR3 DNA sequence: TGTGCCAGCAGCCCCGGACTAGCGATGACAGATACGCAGTATTTT. It encodes CASSPGLAMTDTQYF.

This clone was detected a few times. The chain is built from TRBV7-2 and TRBJ1-1, with TRBD1 as a possible D gene (5 bases). Germline CDR1 reads SGHTA; CDR2 reads FQGNSA. Trimming removed 1 base at V and 4 bases at J, with 13 bases between. This CDR3 is 15 amino acids long. In nucleotides, the CDR3 is TGTGCCAGCAGCTTAGTGGTGTCGGGGGGCACTGAAGCTTTCTTT. It encodes CASSLVVSGGTEAFF. The entire variable domain, with the rest obtained from reference TRBV7-2 and TRBJ1-1, is as follows: GAGVSQSPSNKVTEKGKDVELRCDPISGHTALYWYRQSLGQGLEFLIYFQGNSAPDKSGLPSDRFSAERTGGSVSTLTIQRTQQEDSAVYLCASSLVVSGGTEAFFGQGTRLTVV.

The rearrangement links TRBV5-1 to TRBJ2-2, with 10 bases aligning to TRBD2. V shed 4 bases, J shed 3 bases, and the junction held 6 bases outside the gene matches. The CDR3 runs to 16 residues. Germline values: CDR1 SGHRS, CDR2 YFSETQ. CDR3 protein: CASSRGLADYTGELFF. The CDR3, as DNA: TGCGCCAGCAGCCGCGGACTAGCGGATTACACCGGGGAGCTGTTTTTT.

This clone appeared a few times. This sample includes further DNA sequences coding for the same CDR3. The chain links TRBV2 to TRBJ1-2; 7 bases are shared with TRBD1. V gave up 1 base and J gave up 4 bases; unmatched junction bases: 0. CDR1 and CDR2 (germline): SNHLY, FYNNEI. This CDR3 has 13 residues. CDR3 coding DNA: TGTGCCAGCAGTGAAGGGACAGGCTATGGCTACACCTTC. It translates to CASSEGTGYGYTF.

The chain recombines TRBV23-1 with TRBJ1-2; D might be TRBD1 (5 bases). TRBV23-1 is noted as an ORF with a role that remains uncertain. The CDR3 extends over 14 amino acids. V lost 4 bases and J 8 bases, leaving 17 bases between the germline ends. In DNA form, the CDR3 reads TGCGCCAGCAGTCCATACCAGGGATTCGGAGGCTACACCTTC. Translating gives CASSPYQGFGGYTF.

This clone occurred a few times. The gene calls are TRBV30 and TRBJ1-2, with 7 bases fitting TRBD1. V gave up 3 bases and J gave up 7 bases; unmatched junction bases: 8. Germline V gene data show CDR1 as GTSNPN and CDR2 as SVGIG (reference sequence). CDR3 size: 13 residues. CDR3 loop: CAWSPDRSIGYTF. CDR3 DNA: TGTGCCTGGAGCCCGGACAGGTCCATTGGCTACACCTTC. Full variable domain (outside the CDR3, taken from reference TRBV30 and TRBJ1-2): SQTIHQWPATLVQPVGSPLSLECTVEGTSNPNLYWYRQAAGRGLQLLFYSVGIGQISSEVPQNLSASRPQDRQFILSSKKLLLSDSGFYLCAWSPDRSIGYTFGSGTRLTVV.

The V call is TRBV29-1, the J call TRBJ1-4, with 12 bases aligning to TRBD1. The CDR3 extends over 16 amino acids. The ends lost 4 bases at V and 3 bases at J; junction bases unmatched: 6. Germline CDR1 SQVTM, CDR2 ANQGSEA. The DNA of the CDR3 is TGCAGCGTTGTGGGACAGGGGGCTATGGCTAATGAAAAACTGTTTTTT. Protein sequence: CSVVGQGAMANEKLFF.